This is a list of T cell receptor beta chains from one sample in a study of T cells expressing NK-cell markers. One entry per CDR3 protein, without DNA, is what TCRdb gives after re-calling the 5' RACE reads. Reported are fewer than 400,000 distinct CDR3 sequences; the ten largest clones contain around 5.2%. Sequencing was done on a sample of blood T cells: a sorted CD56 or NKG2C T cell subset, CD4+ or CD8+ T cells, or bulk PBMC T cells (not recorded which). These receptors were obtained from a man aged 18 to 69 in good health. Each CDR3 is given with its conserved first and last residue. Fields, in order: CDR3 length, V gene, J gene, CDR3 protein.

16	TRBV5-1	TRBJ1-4	CASSLGDWTGGEKLFF
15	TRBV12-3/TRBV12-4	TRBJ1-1	CASSLGQPENTEAFF
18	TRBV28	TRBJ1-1	CASHGTSGTGLAYTEAFF
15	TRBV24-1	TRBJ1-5	CATSPREGRNQPQHF
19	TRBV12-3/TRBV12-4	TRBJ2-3	CASSRRGTGREGQADTQYF
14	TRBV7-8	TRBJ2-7	CASRARGMNYEQYF
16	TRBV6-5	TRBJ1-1	CASSYSYRGPNTEAFF
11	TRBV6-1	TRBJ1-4	CASSALEKLFF
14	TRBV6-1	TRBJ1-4	CASSGQSTREKLFF
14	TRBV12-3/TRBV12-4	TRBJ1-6	CASSSKRDNSPLHF
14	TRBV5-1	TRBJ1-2	CASRSLGQGYGYTF
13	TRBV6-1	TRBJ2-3	CASSENYEDTQYF
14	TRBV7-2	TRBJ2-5	CASSRGGAGWTQYF
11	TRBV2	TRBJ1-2	CASRQGYGYTF
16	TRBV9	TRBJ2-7	CASSARTGGGGYEQYF
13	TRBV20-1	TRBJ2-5	CSAERQGGETQYF
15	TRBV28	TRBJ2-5	CASSQFAVGKETQYF
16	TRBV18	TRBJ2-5	CASSLSFRDSWETQYF
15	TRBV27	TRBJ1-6	CASSPRGQQGSPLHF
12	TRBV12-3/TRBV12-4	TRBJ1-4	CASTRPGEKLFF
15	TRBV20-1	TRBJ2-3	CSADLKRGPVDTQYF
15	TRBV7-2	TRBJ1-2	CASSRLVGSNYGYTF
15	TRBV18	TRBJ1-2	CASSLGGGRHQGYTF
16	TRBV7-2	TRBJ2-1	CASSRGVRGSYNEQFF
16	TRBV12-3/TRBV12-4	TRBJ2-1	CASSSAVGGRVSEQFF